A single sample is the source of the 7 T cell receptor beta chains below, sequenced in a study of T cell responses to AZD1222 COVID-19 vaccine. Using immunoSEQ multiplex PCR, the repertoire was profiled, and TCRdb retains in-frame clones only, with some absent. The data hold over 100,000 clones, with around 90% observed a single time. The sequencing used peripheral blood, collected on day 0 of AZD1222 vaccination. All receptors come from an adult in good health.

V is TRBV21-1 and J is TRBJ1-1; TRBD1, the table's D call, lacks a check against the DNA. TRBV21-1 is a pseudogene. The CDR3 contains 19 residues. The CDR3 sequence: CASSKVRPRQGSVNTEAFF. The CDR3 coding sequence is TGTGCCAGCAGCAAAGTGCGACCTCGACAGGGATCGGTGAACACTGAAGCTTTCTTT.

The chain couples TRBV6-2 or TRBV6-3 to TRBJ2-7; 8 nucleotides agree with TRBD2. With 6 bases clipped from V and 5 bases from J, the junction kept 12 bases outside the gene matches. From germline, CDR1 is MNHEY and CDR2 SVGEGT. The CDR3 is made up of 15 amino acids. The CDR3 spells CASSLYSGAANEQYF. Written as DNA, the CDR3 is TGTGCCAGCAGCCTATATAGCGGGGCCGCGAACGAGCAGTACTTC.

The J gene is TRBJ2-2, the V gene TRBV10-3, with unresolved D. The CDR3 contains 11 residues. Per the germline V gene, CDR1 is ENHRY and CDR2 is SYGVKD. Trimming took off 8 bases at V and 5 bases at J, with 6 bases between the two ends. CDR3 in DNA: TGTGCCATCTTTTCAACCGGGGAGCTGTTTTTT. Translating it yields CAIFSTGELFF.

In its sample, this clone was seen a few times. The chain joins TRBV2 to TRBJ1-1; D uncertain. Germline V CDR1 and CDR2: SNHLY, FYNNEI. Trimming removed 4 bases at V and 1 base at J, with 10 bases between. The CDR3 is 14 amino acids. CDR3 bases: TGTGCCAGCAGTGTGCGGCAGACGAACACTGAAGCTTTCTTT. Residues: CASSVRQTNTEAFF.

The chain is built from TRBV6-1 and TRBJ2-7, with D hard to call. V lost 0 bases to trimming and J lost 2 bases, with 5 bases between them. The CDR3 extends over 13 amino acids. Germline V gene sequence: CDR1 MNHNS, CDR2 SASEGT. The CDR3 here is CASSEAAPYEQYF. CDR3 DNA: TGTGCCAGCAGTGAAGCGGCCCCCTACGAGCAGTACTTC.

This rearrangement joins TRBV3-1 (or the pseudogene TRBV3-2) to TRBJ1-4; D is uncertain. Trimming pared 2 bases from V and 0 bases from J, leaving 10 bases between. Germline loops: CDR1 LGHDT, CDR2 YNNKEL (reference sequence). The CDR3 totals 16 residues. The CDR3 sequence: CASSQYYQSTNEKLFF. DNA for the CDR3: TGTGCCAGCAGCCAATACTACCAGTCAACTAATGAAAAACTGTTTTTT.

V usage is TRBV19 and J usage is TRBJ2-1; D may be TRBD1 (5 bases). Germline V gene data show CDR1 as LNHDA and CDR2 as SQIVND (reference sequence). This CDR3 contains 15 residues. V was cut by 4 bases and J by 6 bases, with 16 bases left in between. CDR3 sequence: CASSTTRVVLNEQFF. As DNA, the CDR3 is TGTGCCAGTAGTACAACCAGGGTGGTCCTCAATGAGCAGTTCTTC. The full variable domain, completed using reference TRBV19 and TRBJ2-1, is DGGITQSPKYLFRKEGQNVTLSCEQNLNHDAMYWYRQDPGQGLRLIYYSQIVNDFQKGDIAEGYSVSREKKESFPLTVTSAQKNPTAFYLCASSTTRVVLNEQFFGPGTRLTVL.